The present TCR beta chain was sequenced within a study of blood T cell repertoires in COVID-19. Profiled with immunoSEQ multiplex PCR; TCRdb holds only in-frame clones, not every one. There are 40,000 to 50,000 clones in the sample; roughly 91% occur only once, and 4.5% to 5% lies in the top ten. In this sample, this clone turned up once. CDR3 size: 16 residues. In germline, CDR1 is SGHTA, CDR2 FQGNSA. V dropped 5 bases and J dropped 8; count of bases not matched to a gene: 15. Material for sequencing was peripheral blood. V is TRBV7-2 and J is TRBJ1-1; 9 nucleotides match TRBD1. The TCR originated in a human donor in a cohort sampled during active COVID-19. CDR3 protein: CASSHTGTGISREAFF. The CDR3 DNA follows: TGTGCCAGCAGCCACACCGGGACAGGGATTTCACGCGAAGCTTTCTTT. The variable domain in full, completed from reference TRBV7-2 and TRBJ1-1, reads GAGVSQSPSNKVTEKGKDVELRCDPISGHTALYWYRQSLGQGLEFLIYFQGNSAPDKSGLPSDRFSAERTGGSVSTLTIQRTQQEDSAVYLCASSHTGTGISREAFFGQGTRLTVV.